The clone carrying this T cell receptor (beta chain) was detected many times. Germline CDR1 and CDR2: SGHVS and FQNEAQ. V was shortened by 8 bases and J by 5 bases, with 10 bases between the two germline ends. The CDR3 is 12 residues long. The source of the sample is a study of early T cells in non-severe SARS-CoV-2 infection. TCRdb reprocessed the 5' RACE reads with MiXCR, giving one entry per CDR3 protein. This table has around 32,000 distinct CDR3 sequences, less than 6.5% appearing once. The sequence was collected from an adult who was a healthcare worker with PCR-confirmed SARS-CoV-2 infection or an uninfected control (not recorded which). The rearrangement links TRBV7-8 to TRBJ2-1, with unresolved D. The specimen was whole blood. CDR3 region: CASSESHNEQFF. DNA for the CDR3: TGTGCCAGCTCGGAAAGCCACAATGAGCAGTTCTTC. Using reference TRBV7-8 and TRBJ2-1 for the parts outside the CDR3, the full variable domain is GAGVSQSPRYKVAKRGQDVALRCDPISGHVSLFWYQQALGQGPEFLTYFQNEAQLDKSGLPSDRFFAERPEGSVSTLKIQRTQQEDSAVYLCASSESHNEQFFGPGTRLTVL.